Each of the 26 T cell receptor beta chains below was sequenced from the same sample in a study of CD8 T cells in ankylosing spondylitis. TCRdb redid the calling of the 5' RACE reads with MiXCR, one entry per CDR3 protein. The table includes some 42,000 distinct CDR3 sequences, less than 3.5% detected once. Sequenced material: blood, either unsorted or a sorted T cell fraction (not recorded which). All receptors derive from a male donor with ankylosing spondylitis or in good health (not recorded which).

This clonotype was detected ten times or more. This chain links TRBV9 with TRBJ2-1; tentative D call: TRBD2 (5 bases). Germline V gene lookup returns CDR1 SGDLS and CDR2 YYNGEE. This CDR3 is 14 amino acids long. Between the trimmed V and J ends, which lost 0 bases and 10 bases, there was a span of 14 bases. The DNA for the CDR3 is TGTGCCAGCAGCGTAGACCCGGGAATCAAAGAGCAGTTCTTC. Translation gives CASSVDPGIKEQFF.

This clonotype appeared many times. J is TRBJ2-7 and V is TRBV9; 9 positions match TRBD1. Germline V CDR1 and CDR2: SGDLS, YYNGEE. The trim removed 0 bases at V and 3 bases at J, leaving 7 bases unmatched. The CDR3 length is 16 residues. CDR3 sequence: CASSVAGQGEGYEQYF. The CDR3 DNA sequence: TGTGCCAGCAGCGTAGCGGGACAGGGAGAAGGCTACGAGCAGTACTTC. Full variable domain (remainder filled in from reference TRBV9 and TRBJ2-7): DSGVTQTPKHLITATGQRVTLRCSPRSGDLSVYWYQQSLDQGLQFLIQYYNGEERAKGNILERFSAQQFPDLHSELNLSSLELGDSALYFCASSVAGQGEGYEQYFGPGTRLTVT.

In its sample, this clonotype was seen many times. The chain is built from TRBV9 and TRBJ2-1, with 8 bases lining up with TRBD2. Germline CDR1 SGDLS, CDR2 YYNGEE. This CDR3 is 13 amino acids long. V lost 4 bases, J lost 7 bases, and 4 bases stayed unmatched. CDR3 sequence: CASSTLAANEQFF. The CDR3 DNA follows: TGTGCCAGCAGCACACTAGCGGCGAATGAGCAGTTCTTC.

This clonotype was counted at least ten times. The chain links TRBV21-1 to TRBJ2-5; the table's D gene call, TRBD2, was not cross checked with the DNA. TRBV21-1 is a recognized pseudogene. CDR3 length: 23 residues. CDR3 nucleotide sequence: TGTGCCAGCAGCAAAGAAAAAGGACTTACCGGGACGGGCGGGAGTGACACCCAAGAGACCCAGTACTTC. Translating it yields CASSKEKGLTGTGGSDTQETQYF.

The sample holds many counts of this clonotype. This chain uses TRBV9 with TRBJ2-2; D is uncertain. The germline V and J ends were trimmed by 4 bases and 2 bases, with 15 bases remaining between them. The CDR3 loop spans 16 amino acids. Germline V gene sequence: CDR1 SGDLS, CDR2 YYNGEE. The CDR3 nucleotides are TGTGCCAGCAGCCAAGGTTCGAGCCCCAACACCGGGGAGCTGTTTTTT. Protein product: CASSQGSSPNTGELFF.

This clonotype was seen ten or more times. V and J are TRBV9 and TRBJ2-5; 8 nucleotides line up with TRBD1. The V segment lost 3 bases and the J segment 2 bases; nucleotides outside the gene matches: 6. The length of the CDR3 is 15 residues. Germline CDR1 is SGDLS and CDR2 is YYNGEE. CDR3 in amino acids: CASSGQGLAQETQYF. The CDR3 coding sequence is TGTGCCAGCAGCGGACAGGGGCTAGCACAAGAGACCCAGTACTTC.

In this sample, this clonotype turned up many times. The chain has TRBV9 and TRBJ2-1, with D perhaps TRBD2 (6 bases). The germline V and J ends were trimmed by 0 bases and 8 bases, with 12 bases remaining between them. Germline CDR1 and CDR2: SGDLS and YYNGEE. CDR3 length: 14 residues. CDR3 bases: TGTGCCAGCAGCGTAGGGGACTGGGGCGATGAGCAGTTCTTC. This translates into CASSVGDWGDEQFF.

The table lists this clonotype with many counts. The rearrangement links TRBV9 to TRBJ2-1, with D tentatively TRBD2 (6 bases). In germline, CDR1 is SGDLS, CDR2 YYNGEE. Between the trimmed V and J ends, which lost 0 bases and 2 bases, there was a span of 12 bases. The CDR3 covers 16 residues. The CDR3: CASSVAIAVTYNEQFF. The CDR3 region has the DNA TGTGCCAGCAGCGTAGCTATAGCGGTAACCTACAATGAGCAGTTCTTC.

This clonotype was recorded many times. The chain has TRBV20-1 and TRBJ2-2; 7 positions match TRBD1. V was clipped by 7 bases and J by 6 bases; unmatched bases: 5. The CDR3 has 12 amino acids. Germline lookup yields CDR1 DFQATT and CDR2 SNEGSKA (reference sequence). The CDR3, as DNA: TGCAGTGAACCACAGGGGCCCGGGGAGCTGTTTTTT. It yields the protein CSEPQGPGELFF.

This clonotype was seen ten or more times. This chain joins TRBV9 and TRBJ1-2, with TRBD1 matching 10 bases. The CDR3 length is 15 residues. Germline CDR1 SGDLS, CDR2 YYNGEE. The ends lost 3 bases at V and 7 bases at J; junction bases unmatched: 9. CDR3 sequence: CASSAETGGWGGYTF. The CDR3 DNA is TGTGCCAGCAGCGCCGAGACAGGGGGCTGGGGTGGCTACACCTTC.

This clonotype was seen many times. The rearrangement uses TRBV9 and TRBJ2-5, with TRBD2 matching 7 bases. CDR1 is SGDLS, CDR2 YYNGEE, per germline. The CDR3 spans 15 residues. J was trimmed by 5 bases and V by 4 bases; bases with no gene match: 11. CDR3 amino acids: CASSPRGGVWETQYF. CDR3 coding DNA: TGTGCCAGCAGCCCAAGGGGAGGGGTGTGGGAGACCCAGTACTTC.

This clonotype was observed at least ten times. V gene TRBV9 combines with J gene TRBJ2-5, with unresolved D. Germline V gene data show CDR1 as SGDLS and CDR2 as YYNGEE. V shed 4 bases and J shed 1 base, with 14 bases lying between them. CDR3 length: 15 residues. The CDR3 bases are TGTGCCAGCAGCCAAGGAAAGACGTTCCAAGAGACCCAGTACTTC. This gives the protein CASSQGKTFQETQYF.

This clonotype was observed many times. This chain uses TRBV9 with TRBJ2-3; D gene uncertain. This CDR3 has 12 residues. V gave up 2 bases and J gave up 4 bases, with 5 bases separating them. Germline CDR1 is SGDLS and CDR2 is YYNGEE. CDR3 residues: CASSVPPDTQYF. The CDR3 nucleotides are TGTGCCAGCAGCGTCCCCCCAGATACGCAGTATTTT.

This clonotype was recorded many times. The chain combines TRBV9 with TRBJ2-5, with no clear D. This CDR3 has 15 amino acids. Germline V lookup: CDR1 SGDLS, CDR2 YYNGEE. V was trimmed by 0 bases and J by 2 bases, leaving 11 bases between them. The CDR3 nucleotides read TGTGCCAGCAGCGTAGAATGGGTACCTCAAGAGACCCAGTACTTC. It translates to CASSVEWVPQETQYF.

This clonotype was counted at least ten times. This sequence joins TRBV9 and TRBJ1-2; D gene ambiguous. Per the germline V gene, CDR1 is SGDLS and CDR2 is YYNGEE. With 7 bases removed from V and 5 bases from J, the gap between germline ends came to 21 bases. The CDR3 is 15 residues long. DNA for the CDR3: TGTGCCAGCCATGGTCCGGGGAGCCCCACTTATGGCTACACCTTC. The encoded protein is CASHGPGSPTYGYTF.

This clonotype was seen at least ten times. This chain joins TRBV9 and TRBJ1-5; D is undetermined. The V gene's germline CDR1 is SGDLS and CDR2 YYNGEE. V lost 0 bases, J lost 4 bases, and 8 bases lay in between. CDR3 length equals 14 residues. CDR3: CASSVGGRNQPQHF. The CDR3 bases are TGTGCCAGCAGCGTAGGAGGTCGGAATCAGCCCCAGCATTTT.

This clonotype was seen at least ten times. The chain links TRBV9 to TRBJ2-1; 7 bases agree with TRBD2. J was trimmed by 2 bases and V by 0 bases; bases with no gene match: 5. Germline V lookup: CDR1 SGDLS, CDR2 YYNGEE. The CDR3 length is 16 residues. The CDR3 sequence: CASSVAGRGAYNEQFF. DNA of the CDR3: TGTGCCAGCAGCGTAGCGGGTCGGGGGGCCTACAATGAGCAGTTCTTC. Full variable domain (missing parts from reference TRBV9 and TRBJ2-1): DSGVTQTPKHLITATGQRVTLRCSPRSGDLSVYWYQQSLDQGLQFLIQYYNGEERAKGNILERFSAQQFPDLHSELNLSSLELGDSALYFCASSVAGRGAYNEQFFGPGTRLTVL.

In its sample, this clonotype was seen many times. V usage is TRBV9 and J usage is TRBJ1-1; TRBD1 matches 7 bases. The CDR3 covers 14 residues. Germline V gene data show CDR1 as SGDLS and CDR2 as YYNGEE. The junction had 3 bases not matched to a gene; V was cut back by 4 bases and J by 0 bases. In DNA, the CDR3 is TGTGCCAGCAGCCCAGGACAGGTGAACACTGAAGCTTTCTTT. This sequence encodes CASSPGQVNTEAFF.

This clonotype showed up many times. This chain uses TRBV9 with TRBJ2-6, with D uncertain. V lost 4 bases to trimming and J lost 0 bases, with 5 bases between them. Germline loops: CDR1 SGDLS, CDR2 YYNGEE. This CDR3 has 14 residues. CDR3 nucleotides: TGTGCCAGCAGCCCCCGCTCTGGGGCCAACGTCCTGACTTTC. Amino acid sequence: CASSPRSGANVLTF.

This clonotype was detected ten times or more. This sequence joins TRBV9 and TRBJ1-2; no definite D call. Trimming pared 0 bases from V and 5 bases from J, leaving 8 bases between. Germline V gene sequence: CDR1 SGDLS, CDR2 YYNGEE. This CDR3 region has 13 residues. This CDR3 reads CASSVGQTYGYTF. The CDR3 coding sequence is TGTGCCAGCAGCGTAGGGCAGACGTATGGCTACACCTTC.

This clonotype was recorded many times. The chain links TRBV9 to TRBJ2-3; TRBD1 aligns across 8 bases. Germline values: CDR1 SGDLS, CDR2 YYNGEE. The trim removed 2 bases at V and 0 bases at J, leaving 2 bases unmatched. The CDR3 spans 15 residues. As DNA, the CDR3 is TGTGCCAGCAGCGTCGGACAGGGCAGCACAGATACGCAGTATTTT. Translated, it gives CASSVGQGSTDTQYF.

Many counts were recorded for this clonotype. CDR3 sequence (DNA): TGTGCCAGCAGCGCCCGGGACAGGGGCCACTCCAGCTCCTACAATGAGCAGTTCTTC. Translation gives CASSARDRGHSSSYNEQFF. The chain links TRBV9 to TRBJ2-1, with 10 bases lining up with TRBD1. The CDR3 is 19 amino acids. Germline V gives CDR1 SGDLS, CDR2 YYNGEE. V shed 3 bases, J shed 0 bases, and the junction held 12 bases outside the gene matches.

This clonotype was counted many times. This chain uses TRBV9 with TRBJ2-2, with D possibly being TRBD1 (6 bases). The ends were cut back, 2 bases at V and 6 bases at J, with 11 bases in the middle. The CDR3 spans 14 residues. The germline V gene encodes CDR1 SGDLS and CDR2 YYNGEE. CDR3 residues: CASSVEQGSGELFF. The CDR3 coding sequence is TGTGCCAGCAGCGTGGAACAGGGATCCGGGGAGCTGTTTTTT.

This clonotype was seen ten or more times. This rearrangement joins TRBV9 to TRBJ2-3; no clear D. Germline CDR1 SGDLS, CDR2 YYNGEE. The CDR3 covers 14 residues. With 4 bases removed from V and 2 bases from J, the gap between germline ends came to 11 bases. The CDR3 sequence: CASSPPGPTDTQYF. CDR3 bases: TGTGCCAGCAGCCCCCCCGGCCCCACAGATACGCAGTATTTT.

This clonotype was recorded many times. CDR3 coding DNA: TGTGCCAGCAGCGGGATCGGGGGTGAGCAGTTCTTC. This gives the protein CASSGIGGEQFF. The V call is TRBV9, the J call TRBJ2-1; D may be TRBD2 (6 bases). Deletions cut 3 bases from V and 9 bases from J, with 10 bases between. The CDR3 has 12 residues. From germline, CDR1 is SGDLS and CDR2 YYNGEE.

This clonotype occurred many times. The chain uses TRBV9 and TRBJ2-3; tentatively, D is TRBD1 (6 bases). In germline, CDR1 is SGDLS, CDR2 YYNGEE. The CDR3 runs 16 residues. V shed 1 base and J shed 2 bases, with 14 bases lying between them. The CDR3 is CASSVQGSRITDTQYF. For the CDR3, the DNA is TGTGCCAGCAGCGTACAGGGGTCGCGCATCACAGATACGCAGTATTTT.